The next 8 T cell receptor beta chains were all read from a single sample in a study of T cell responses to AZD1222 COVID-19 vaccine. This table comes from immunoSEQ multiplex PCR, and its TCRdb copy is limited to in-frame clones, with some not included. The data hold fewer than 100,000 clones, with around 88% observed a single time. The material was peripheral blood, obtained 28 days after the second AZD1222 dose. The receptors originated from an adult who received the AZD1222 COVID-19 vaccine.

This clone was detected once. The rearrangement uses TRBV5-1 and TRBJ2-5; 7 bases fit TRBD2. The junction had 4 bases not matched to a gene; V was cut back by 0 bases and J by 5 bases. Germline loops: CDR1 SGHRS, CDR2 YFSETQ. This CDR3 spans 14 amino acids. This CDR3 is CASSLEREGETQYF. The CDR3 nucleotides read TGCGCCAGCAGCTTGGAAAGGGAGGGGGAGACCCAGTACTTC.

This clone was seen just once. This sequence joins TRBV6-5 and TRBJ2-7; D ambiguous. Germline V gene data show CDR1 as MNHEY and CDR2 as SVGAGI. Trimming took 2 bases from V and 2 from J, leaving 10 bases between them. The CDR3 extends over 14 amino acids. CDR3 DNA: TGTGCCAGCAGTTACAGTTCCACCCCCTACGAGCAGTACTTC. Protein product: CASSYSSTPYEQYF.

The chain recombines TRBV7-2 with TRBJ1-6; 8 bases are a match to TRBD1. This CDR3 region has 16 residues. Trimming cost V 5 bases and J 6 bases; bases outside gene matches: 9. Germline CDR1 is SGHTA and CDR2 is FQGNSA. Written as DNA, the CDR3 is TGTGCCAGCAGCCCATTGGGGACAGGTCTTAATTCACCCCTCCACTTT. Translation gives CASSPLGTGLNSPLHF.

The rearrangement joins TRBV5-5 to TRBJ2-1; unclear D gene. CDR1 is SGHKS and CDR2 is YYEKEE in the germline V gene (reference sequence). CDR3 size: 15 residues. Trimming removed 4 bases at V and 0 bases at J, with 11 bases between. CDR3 DNA sequence: TGTGCCAGCAGCAGGACGGTTAGCTCCTACAATGAGCAGTTCTTC. Translation gives CASSRTVSSYNEQFF.

The chain links TRBV11-2 to TRBJ2-3; D gene uncertain. Per germline, CDR1 SGHAT and CDR2 FQNNGV. Deletions cut 1 base from V and 2 bases from J, with 10 bases between. The CDR3 has 15 amino acids. CDR3 sequence (DNA): TGTGCCAGCAGCTTAGGGGTCAGCGTCACAGATACGCAGTATTTT. It specifies CASSLGVSVTDTQYF.

The V and J genes are TRBV5-6 and TRBJ1-5, with 9 bases matching TRBD1. Unmatched junction bases numbered 6, after V lost 3 bases and J lost 2 bases. Germline loops: CDR1 SGHDT, CDR2 YYEEEE. There are 16 residues in the CDR3. The CDR3 loop is CASSWGGQGGNQPQHF. CDR3 DNA: TGTGCCAGCAGCTGGGGGGGACAGGGTGGCAATCAGCCCCAGCATTTT. The full variable domain, rest sourced from reference TRBV5-6 and TRBJ1-5, is DAGVTQSPTHLIKTRGQQVTLRCSPKSGHDTVSWYQQALGQGPQFIFQYYEEEERQRGNFPDRFSGHQFPNYSSELNVNALLLGDSALYLCASSWGGQGGNQPQHFGDGTRLSIL.

The chain has TRBV7-2 and TRBJ1-2; 7 bases align to TRBD1. The ends lost 2 bases at V and 4 bases at J; junction bases unmatched: 4. CDR1 SGHTA and CDR2 FQGNSA come from the germline V gene. This CDR3 is built from 14 residues. The CDR3 protein is CASSLHRGGYGYTF. CDR3 DNA: TGTGCCAGCAGCTTACACAGGGGAGGCTATGGCTACACCTTC.

The chain carries TRBV11-2 and TRBJ2-1, with 9 bases aligning to TRBD2. The germline gives CDR1 SGHAT, CDR2 FQNNGV. V dropped 1 base and J dropped 3; count of bases not matched to a gene: 4. The CDR3 runs 16 residues. CDR3 nucleotide sequence: TGTGCCAGCAGCTTAGCCCGACTAGCGGTCTACAATGAGCAGTTCTTC. Its translation is CASSLARLAVYNEQFF. The full variable domain, completed using reference TRBV11-2 and TRBJ2-1, is EAGVAQSPRYKIIEKRQSVAFWCNPISGHATLYWYQQILGQGPKLLIQFQNNGVVDDSQLPKDRFSAERLKGVDSTLKIQPAKLEDSAVYLCASSLARLAVYNEQFFGPGTRLTVL.